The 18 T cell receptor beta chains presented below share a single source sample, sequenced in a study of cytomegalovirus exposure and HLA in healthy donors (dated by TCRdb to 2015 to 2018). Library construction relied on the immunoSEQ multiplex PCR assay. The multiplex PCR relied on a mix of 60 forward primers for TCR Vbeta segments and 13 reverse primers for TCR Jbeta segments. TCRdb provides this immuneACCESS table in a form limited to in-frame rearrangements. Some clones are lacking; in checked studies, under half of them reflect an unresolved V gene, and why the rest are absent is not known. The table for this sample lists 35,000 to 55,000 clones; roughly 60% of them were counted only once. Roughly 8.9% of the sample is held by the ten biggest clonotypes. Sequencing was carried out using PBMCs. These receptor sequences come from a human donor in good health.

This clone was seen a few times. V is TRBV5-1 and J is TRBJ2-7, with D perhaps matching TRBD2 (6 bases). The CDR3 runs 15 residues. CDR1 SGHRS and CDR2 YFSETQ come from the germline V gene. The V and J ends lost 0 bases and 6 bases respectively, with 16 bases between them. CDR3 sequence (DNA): TGCGCCAGCAGCTTGGAAGGCGGGACTCACGGCGAGCAGTACTTC. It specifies CASSLEGGTHGEQYF.

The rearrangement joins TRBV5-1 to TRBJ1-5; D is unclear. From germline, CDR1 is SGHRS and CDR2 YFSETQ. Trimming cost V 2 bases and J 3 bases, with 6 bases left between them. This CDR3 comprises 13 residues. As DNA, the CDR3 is TGCGCCAGCAGCTTTGAGCCCAATCAGCCCCAGCATTTT. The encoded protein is CASSFEPNQPQHF.

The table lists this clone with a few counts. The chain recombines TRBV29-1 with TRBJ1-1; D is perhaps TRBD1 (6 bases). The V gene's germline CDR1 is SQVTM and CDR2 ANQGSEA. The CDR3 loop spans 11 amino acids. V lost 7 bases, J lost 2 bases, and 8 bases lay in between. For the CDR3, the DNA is TGCAGCGGGGGACACAACACTGAAGCTTTCTTT. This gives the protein CSGGHNTEAFF.

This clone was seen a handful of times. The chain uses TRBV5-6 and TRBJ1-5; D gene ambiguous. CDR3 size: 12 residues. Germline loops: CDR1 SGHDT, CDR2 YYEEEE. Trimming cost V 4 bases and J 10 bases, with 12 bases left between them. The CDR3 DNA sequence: TGTGCCAGCAGCAAGCGGGGAGCTCCCCAGCATTTT. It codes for CASSKRGAPQHF.

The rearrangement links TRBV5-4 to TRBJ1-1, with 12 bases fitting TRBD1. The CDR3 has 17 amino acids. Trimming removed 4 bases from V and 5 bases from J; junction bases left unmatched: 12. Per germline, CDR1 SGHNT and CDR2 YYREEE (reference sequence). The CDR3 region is CASSPAGTGGKGTEAFF. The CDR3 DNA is TGTGCCAGCAGCCCCGCCGGGACAGGGGGCAAGGGGACTGAAGCTTTCTTT.

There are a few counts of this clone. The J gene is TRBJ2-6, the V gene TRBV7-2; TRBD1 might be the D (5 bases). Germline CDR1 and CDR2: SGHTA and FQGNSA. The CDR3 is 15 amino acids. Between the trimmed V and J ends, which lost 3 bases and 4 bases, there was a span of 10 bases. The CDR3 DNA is TGTGCCAGCAGCTTTTCAGGGTTCGGGGCCAACGTCCTGACTTTC. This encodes CASSFSGFGANVLTF. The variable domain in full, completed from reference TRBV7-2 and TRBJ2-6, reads GAGVSQSPSNKVTEKGKDVELRCDPISGHTALYWYRQSLGQGLEFLIYFQGNSAPDKSGLPSDRFSAERTGGSVSTLTIQRTQQEDSAVYLCASSFSGFGANVLTFGAGSRLTVL.

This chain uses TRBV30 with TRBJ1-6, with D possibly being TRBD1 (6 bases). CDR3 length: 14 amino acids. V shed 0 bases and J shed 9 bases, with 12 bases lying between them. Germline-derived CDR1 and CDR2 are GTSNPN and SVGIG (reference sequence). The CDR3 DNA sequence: TGTGCCTGGAGTGTAAAAGGGGGTGGTTCACCCCTCCACTTT. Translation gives CAWSVKGGGSPLHF.

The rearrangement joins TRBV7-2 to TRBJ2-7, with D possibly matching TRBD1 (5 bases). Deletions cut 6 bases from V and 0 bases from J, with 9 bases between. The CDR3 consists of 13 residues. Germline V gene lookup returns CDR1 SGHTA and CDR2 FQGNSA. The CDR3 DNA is TGTGCCAGCAGACAGACAGCCTCCTACGAGCAGTACTTC. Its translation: CASRQTASYEQYF.

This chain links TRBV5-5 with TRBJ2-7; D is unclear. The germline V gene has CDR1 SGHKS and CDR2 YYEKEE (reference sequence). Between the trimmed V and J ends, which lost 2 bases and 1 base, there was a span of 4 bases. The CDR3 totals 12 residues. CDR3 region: CASSLLSYEQYF. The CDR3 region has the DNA TGTGCCAGCAGCTTACTATCCTACGAGCAGTACTTC.

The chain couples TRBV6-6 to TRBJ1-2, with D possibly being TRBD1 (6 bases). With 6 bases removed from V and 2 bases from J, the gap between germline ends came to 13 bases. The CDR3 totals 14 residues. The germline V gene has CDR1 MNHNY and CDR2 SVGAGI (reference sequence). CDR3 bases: TGTGCCAGCAGCGCCAACAGGGCCAACTATGGCTACACCTTC. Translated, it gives CASSANRANYGYTF.

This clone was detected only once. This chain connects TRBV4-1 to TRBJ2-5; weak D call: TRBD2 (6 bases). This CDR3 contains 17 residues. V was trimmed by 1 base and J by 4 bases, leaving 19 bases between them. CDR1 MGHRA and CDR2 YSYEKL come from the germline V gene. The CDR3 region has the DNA TGCGCCAGCAGCCAAGTCTACGGGGAGGCGAGTGGAGAGACCCAGTACTTC. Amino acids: CASSQVYGEASGETQYF.

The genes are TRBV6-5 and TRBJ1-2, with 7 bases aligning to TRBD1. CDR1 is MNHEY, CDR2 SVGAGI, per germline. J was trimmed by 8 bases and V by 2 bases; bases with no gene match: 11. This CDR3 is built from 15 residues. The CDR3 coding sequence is TGTGCCAGCAGTTACCTAAAAACAGGGGTAGGCGGCTACACCTTC. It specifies CASSYLKTGVGGYTF.

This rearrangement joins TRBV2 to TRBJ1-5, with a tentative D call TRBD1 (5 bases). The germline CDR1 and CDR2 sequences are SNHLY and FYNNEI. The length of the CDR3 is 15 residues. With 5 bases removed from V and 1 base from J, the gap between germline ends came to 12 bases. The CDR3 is CASSQSRVSNQPQHF. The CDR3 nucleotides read TGTGCCAGCAGTCAATCCAGGGTCAGCAATCAGCCCCAGCATTTT.

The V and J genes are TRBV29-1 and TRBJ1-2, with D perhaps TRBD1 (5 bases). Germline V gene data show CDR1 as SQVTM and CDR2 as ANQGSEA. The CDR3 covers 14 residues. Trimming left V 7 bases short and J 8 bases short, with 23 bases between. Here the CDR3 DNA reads TGCAGCGCCCGGAGGGCTCCAGGGACGGAGGGCTACACCTTC. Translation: CSARRAPGTEGYTF. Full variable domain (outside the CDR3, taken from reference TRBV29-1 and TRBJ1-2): SAVISQKPSRDICQRGTSLTIQCQVDSQVTMMFWYRQQPGQSLTLIATANQGSEATYESGFVIDKFPISRPNLTFSTLTVSNMSPEDSSIYLCSARRAPGTEGYTFGSGTRLTVV.

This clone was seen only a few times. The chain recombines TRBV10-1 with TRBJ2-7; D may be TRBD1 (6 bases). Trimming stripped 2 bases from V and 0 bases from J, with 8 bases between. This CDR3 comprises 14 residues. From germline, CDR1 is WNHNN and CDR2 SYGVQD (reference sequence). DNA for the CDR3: TGCGCCAGCAGTGAGCTACAGGGCTCCTACGAGCAGTACTTC. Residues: CASSELQGSYEQYF.

The CDR3 nucleotides read TGTGCCAGCACCCGAGACCCGGCGGACGGGGAGCTGTTTTTT. Translation: CASTRDPADGELFF. This chain joins TRBV6-5 and TRBJ2-2, with D unresolved. Germline V gene data show CDR1 as MNHEY and CDR2 as SVGAGI. Trimming pared 7 bases from V and 7 bases from J, leaving 16 bases between. The CDR3 is 14 amino acids.

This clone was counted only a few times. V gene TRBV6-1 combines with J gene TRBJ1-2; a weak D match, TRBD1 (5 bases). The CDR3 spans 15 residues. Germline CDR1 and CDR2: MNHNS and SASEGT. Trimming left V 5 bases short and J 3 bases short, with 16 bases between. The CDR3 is CASSQQGGGYYGYTF. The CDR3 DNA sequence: TGTGCCAGCAGTCAGCAGGGAGGAGGGTACTATGGCTACACCTTC.

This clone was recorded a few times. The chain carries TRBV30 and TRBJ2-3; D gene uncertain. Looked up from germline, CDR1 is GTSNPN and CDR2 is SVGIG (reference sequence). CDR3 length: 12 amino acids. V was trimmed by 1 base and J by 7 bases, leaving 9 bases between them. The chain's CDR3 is CAWSGSSYTQYF. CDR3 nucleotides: TGTGCCTGGAGTGGGAGTTCCTATACGCAGTATTTT.